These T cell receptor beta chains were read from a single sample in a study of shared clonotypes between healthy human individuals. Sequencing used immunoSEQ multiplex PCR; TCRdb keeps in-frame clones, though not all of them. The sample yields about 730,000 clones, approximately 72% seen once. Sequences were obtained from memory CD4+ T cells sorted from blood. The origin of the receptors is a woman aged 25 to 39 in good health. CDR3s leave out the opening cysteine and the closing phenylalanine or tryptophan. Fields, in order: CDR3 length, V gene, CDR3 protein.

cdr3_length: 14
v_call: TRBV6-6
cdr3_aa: ASSPSGGRRTGELF

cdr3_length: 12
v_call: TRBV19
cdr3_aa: ASTLNGMNTEAF

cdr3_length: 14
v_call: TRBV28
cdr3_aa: ASSAPRIYSNQPQH

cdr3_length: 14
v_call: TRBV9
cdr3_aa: ASSKEVWSEVEKLF

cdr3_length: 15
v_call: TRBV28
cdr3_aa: ASSSRGQRLAGGVQY

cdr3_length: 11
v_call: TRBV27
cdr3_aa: ASARTGENIQY

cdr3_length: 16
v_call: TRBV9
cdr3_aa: ASSVVPGASAGANVLT

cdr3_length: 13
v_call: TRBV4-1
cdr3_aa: ASSHPGQGIHEQY

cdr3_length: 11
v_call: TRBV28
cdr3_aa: ASSRGQGRGYT

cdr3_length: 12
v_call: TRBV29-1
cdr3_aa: SGDTSGSYNEQF

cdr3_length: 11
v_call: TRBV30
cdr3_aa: AWSVGGATEAF

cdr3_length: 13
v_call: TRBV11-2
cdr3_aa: ASSFSGTGLREQY

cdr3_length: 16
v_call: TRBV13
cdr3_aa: ASSFGGLAGVNPDTQY

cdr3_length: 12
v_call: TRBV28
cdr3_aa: ASSPGGRVYEQY

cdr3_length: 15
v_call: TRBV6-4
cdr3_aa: ASSDHTKTGRAYGYT

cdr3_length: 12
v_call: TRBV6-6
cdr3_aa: ASSLGQGSEKLF

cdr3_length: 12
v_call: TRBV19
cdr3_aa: ASTDGGGLAEQF

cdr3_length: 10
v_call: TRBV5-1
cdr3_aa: ASSLDGETQY

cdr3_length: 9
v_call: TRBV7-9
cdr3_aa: ASALSGELF

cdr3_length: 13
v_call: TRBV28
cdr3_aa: ASSLAGTGVHEQY

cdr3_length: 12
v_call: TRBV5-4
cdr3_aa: ASSPSGGYNEQF

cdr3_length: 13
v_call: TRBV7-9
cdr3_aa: ASSSGLAGEVEQF

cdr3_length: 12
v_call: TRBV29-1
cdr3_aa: SVAGNRDTGELF

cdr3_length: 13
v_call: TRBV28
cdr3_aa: ASSFPRGWNTEAF

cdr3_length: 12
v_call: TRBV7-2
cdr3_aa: ASSLQGDRGGYT

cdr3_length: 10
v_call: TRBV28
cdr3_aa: ASSFGSETQY

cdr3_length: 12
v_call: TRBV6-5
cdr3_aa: ASSYSIQSTEAF

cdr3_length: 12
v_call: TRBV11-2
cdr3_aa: ASSVDRGPETQY

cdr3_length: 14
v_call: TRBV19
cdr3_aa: ASNPWARGGGTEAF

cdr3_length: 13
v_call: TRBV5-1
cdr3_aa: ASREPASGSYEQY

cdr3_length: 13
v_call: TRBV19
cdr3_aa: ASRVALAGPYEQY

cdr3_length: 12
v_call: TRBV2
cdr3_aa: ASTQRGPATTQY

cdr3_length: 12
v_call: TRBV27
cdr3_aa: ASSVDRGGYGYT

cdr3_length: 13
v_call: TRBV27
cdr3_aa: ASRQGGLSTDTQY

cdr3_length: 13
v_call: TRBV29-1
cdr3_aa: SVVLGTSGTNEQF

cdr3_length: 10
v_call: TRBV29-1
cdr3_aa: SVGEVDYGYT

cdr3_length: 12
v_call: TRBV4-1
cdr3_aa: ASSQVQGVYEQY

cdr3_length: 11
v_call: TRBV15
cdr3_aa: ASAALMGTEAF

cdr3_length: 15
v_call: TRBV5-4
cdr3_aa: ASSLHGLGAGANVLT

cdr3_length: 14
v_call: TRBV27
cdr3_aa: ASSIGASGSSVEQF

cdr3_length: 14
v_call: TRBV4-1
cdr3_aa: ASSLRGTDLENIQY

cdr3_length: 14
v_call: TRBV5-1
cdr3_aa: ASSVQSGGNTGELF

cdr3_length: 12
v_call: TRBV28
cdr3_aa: ASSTGRGRTEAF

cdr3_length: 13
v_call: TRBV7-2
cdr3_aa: ASSLDSLSNQPQH

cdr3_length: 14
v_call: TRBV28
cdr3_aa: ASTPGTSGRRYEQF

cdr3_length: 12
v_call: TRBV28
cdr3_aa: ASSLGGQGYGYT

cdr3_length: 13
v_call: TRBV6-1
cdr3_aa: ASGALSGHTGELF